Listed here is a single T cell receptor (beta chain). The sample is drawn from a study of long-term antiretroviral therapy in people with HIV. The CDR3 runs 15 residues. CDR1 is MNHEY and CDR2 is SVGAGI in the germline V gene. The V end lost 7 bases, the J end lost 8 bases, and 20 bases lay between the germline ends. At survey level, the immunoSEQ assay was run in its v3.0 version. Clones were sequenced by immunoSEQ multiplex PCR, and TCRdb holds only the in-frame ones, with some missing. The sample records about 36,000 clones, 80% being singletons. The chain uses TRBV6-5 and TRBJ2-2, with D tentatively TRBD1 or TRBD2 (5 bases each). Sample: unsorted PBMCs, taken 3.4 years after starting antiretroviral therapy. The sequence derives from a man aged 25-40 years with HIV. CDR3 nucleotides: TGTGCCAGCACCCGGGAAGGGGCCCCTTCAGGGGAGCTGTTTTTT. Its protein is CASTREGAPSGELFF.